One and the same sample provided the 32 T cell receptor beta chains below, sequenced in a study of T cell responses to AZD1222 COVID-19 vaccine. Libraries were prepared by immunoSEQ multiplex PCR; TCRdb keeps only in-frame clonotypes and omits some of them. This repertoire shows more than 75,000 clones, approximately 90% found once; its top ten account for 6% to 9%. The input for sequencing was peripheral blood, taken on day 0 of AZD1222 vaccination. These receptors were collected from an adult in good health.

Only one count was recorded for this clone. The J gene is TRBJ1-1, the V gene TRBV14; D uncertain. Trimming stripped 3 bases from V and 1 base from J, with 9 bases between. CDR3 size: 14 residues. The germline gives CDR1 SGHDN, CDR2 FVKESK. DNA of the CDR3: TGTGCCAGCAGCCAGGCGGGAACGAACACTGAAGCTTTCTTT. Protein product: CASSQAGTNTEAFF.

This rearrangement joins TRBV3-1 (or the pseudogene TRBV3-2) to TRBJ2-2; 7 bases fit TRBD1. Trimming took 0 bases from V and 5 from J; bases not matched to a gene: 6. Germline CDR1 reads LGHDT; CDR2 reads YNNKEL (reference sequence). The CDR3 spans 16 residues. The CDR3, as DNA: TGTGCCAGCAGCCAAGATGACAGGGCTGGGACCGGGGAGCTGTTTTTT. Its translation is CASSQDDRAGTGELFF.

The chain joins TRBV11-2 to TRBJ2-3, with D possibly being TRBD1 (5 bases). Germline V CDR1 and CDR2: SGHAT, FQNNGV. V lost 3 bases and J 2 bases, leaving 12 bases between the germline ends. The length of the CDR3 is 15 residues. CDR3 in amino acids: CASSLSRQFTDTQYF. The CDR3 DNA sequence: TGTGCCAGCAGCTTGTCGCGACAGTTCACAGATACGCAGTATTTT.

This rearrangement joins TRBV7-3 to TRBJ2-3; D is possibly TRBD2 (7 bases). This CDR3 region has 15 residues. V was shortened by 3 bases and J by 1 base, with 11 bases between the two germline ends. Per the germline V gene, CDR1 is SGHTA and CDR2 is FQGTGA. CDR3: CASSLGGGRTDTQYF. In DNA form, the CDR3 reads TGTGCCAGCAGCTTGGGCGGGGGCCGCACAGATACGCAGTATTTT.

The chain recombines TRBV7-3 with TRBJ1-4, with D possibly being TRBD1 (6 bases). Germline loops: CDR1 SGHTA, CDR2 FQGTGA. This CDR3 has 15 residues. V was pared by 4 bases and J by 4 bases, with 13 bases between. The CDR3 coding sequence is TGTGCCAGCAGCTCTGGACAGACTAATAATGAAAAACTGTTTTTT. It is translated as CASSSGQTNNEKLFF.

This sequence joins TRBV4-3 and TRBJ2-7, with 7 bases fitting TRBD2. Germline values: CDR1 LGHNA, CDR2 YSLEER. The trim removed 0 bases at V and 5 bases at J, leaving 7 bases unmatched. The CDR3 runs 15 residues. Here the CDR3 DNA reads TGCGCCAGCAGCCAAGATTGGCAGGGAGGGAACGAGCAGTACTTC. This gives the protein CASSQDWQGGNEQYF.

The rearrangement links TRBV12-3 or TRBV12-4 to TRBJ2-3, with D hard to call. The CDR3 extends over 11 amino acids. The ends were cut back, 4 bases at V and 4 bases at J, with 3 bases in the middle. The CDR3 protein is CASSSSDTQYF. CDR3 DNA: TGTGCCAGCAGTTCCTCAGATACGCAGTATTTT.

Note on this clone: The junction and the germline gene differ at one end; a read error may be behind it. This chain connects TRBV5-1 to TRBJ1-3, with 7 bases fitting TRBD1. Germline-derived CDR1 and CDR2 are SGHRS and YFSETQ. The CDR3 runs to 16 residues. The DNA for the CDR3 is TGCGCCAGCACCTTGACAGGGTTTGTCTCTGGAAACACCATATATTTT. Protein product: CASTLTGFVSGNTIYF.

J is TRBJ2-1 and V is TRBV5-6, with a possible D match to TRBD1 (6 bases). Deletions cut 3 bases from V and 0 bases from J, with 10 bases between. Germline V lookup: CDR1 SGHDT, CDR2 YYEEEE. The CDR3 runs 15 residues. The CDR3 region has the DNA TGTGCCAGCAGCTGGGACATAAGCTCCTACAATGAGCAGTTCTTC. Amino acid sequence: CASSWDISSYNEQFF.

This chain joins TRBV25-1 and TRBJ1-5, with D possibly matching TRBD1 (5 bases). The CDR3 spans 14 residues. V lost 1 base and J 6 bases, leaving 10 bases between the germline ends. Looked up from germline, CDR1 is MGHDK and CDR2 is SYGVNS. In DNA, the CDR3 is TGTGCCAGCAGTGAATGGGGGGGATTTCAGCCCCAGCATTTT. Residues: CASSEWGGFQPQHF.

Comment on this clone: Within the sample, other DNA sequences also encode this same CDR3. The chain carries TRBV7-2 and TRBJ1-1; D unresolved. This CDR3 is built from 13 residues. V lost 4 bases to trimming and J lost 6 bases, with 12 bases between them. Germline V lookup: CDR1 SGHTA, CDR2 FQGNSA. The CDR3 DNA follows: TGTGCCAGCAGCTCCTATAGAGGTGCTGAAGCTTTCTTT. This translates into CASSSYRGAEAFF.

This chain uses TRBV5-5 with TRBJ2-2; D not certain. Germline lookup yields CDR1 SGHKS and CDR2 YYEKEE (reference sequence). This CDR3 spans 10 amino acids. The V and J ends lost 8 bases and 7 bases respectively, with 6 bases between them. CDR3 in amino acids: CASLGGELFF. In nucleotides, the CDR3 is TGTGCCAGTTTAGGCGGGGAGCTGTTTTTT.

V gene TRBV3-1 (or the pseudogene TRBV3-2) combines with J gene TRBJ2-1, with TRBD1 matching over 8 bases. The germline gives CDR1 LGHDT, CDR2 YNNKEL (reference sequence). The CDR3 is 15 amino acids. Trimming at V came to 3 bases and at J to 6 bases, leaving 7 bases not matched to a gene. CDR3 region: CASSQYRDRGNEQFF. The CDR3 DNA reads TGTGCCAGCAGCCAGTACCGAGACAGGGGCAATGAGCAGTTCTTC.

The J gene is TRBJ1-5, the V gene TRBV25-1; no reliable D call. The V gene's germline CDR1 is MGHDK and CDR2 SYGVNS. V was clipped by 1 base and J by 1 base, with 8 bases between them. This CDR3 is 15 amino acids long. Here the CDR3 reads CASSESWLSNQPQHF. The CDR3 bases are TGTGCCAGCAGTGAATCCTGGCTAAGCAATCAGCCCCAGCATTTT.

This clone was recorded a few times. The chain carries TRBV5-4 and TRBJ2-2, with D perhaps matching TRBD1 (5 bases). Germline CDR1 SGHNT, CDR2 YYREEE (reference sequence). CDR3 size: 15 residues. V gave up 3 bases and J gave up 1 base, with 10 bases separating them. CDR3 DNA sequence: TGTGCCAGCAGCTCGTGGCAGGGGAACACCGGGGAGCTGTTTTTT. It yields the protein CASSSWQGNTGELFF.

The J gene is TRBJ1-2, the V gene TRBV10-3; D possibly corresponds to TRBD1 (6 bases). Trimming took off 8 bases at V and 4 bases at J, with 14 bases between the two ends. Germline V CDR1 and CDR2: ENHRY, SYGVKD. The CDR3 loop spans 13 amino acids. The chain's CDR3 is CAISDSRFYGYTF. The DNA of the CDR3 is TGTGCCATCTCGGACAGCCGTTTCTATGGCTACACCTTC.

This chain joins TRBV6-1 and TRBJ1-6; D call uncertain. The CDR3 runs 15 residues. Germline CDR1 is MNHNS and CDR2 is SASEGT. Between the trimmed V and J ends, which lost 2 bases and 3 bases, there was a span of 8 bases. The DNA of the CDR3 is TGTGCCAGCAGTGAATATAATCTCTATAATTCACCCCTCCACTTT. This codes for CASSEYNLYNSPLHF.

This clone was counted only a few times. CDR3: CASSRPIAGGTQYF. The DNA for the CDR3 is TGCGCCAGCAGTCGCCCCATAGCGGGAGGTACGCAGTATTTT. The chain combines TRBV23-1 with TRBJ2-3; 10 bases line up with TRBD2. TRBV23-1 is flagged as an ORF with uncertain function. The J segment lost 8 bases and the V segment lost 4 bases, leaving 6 bases of the junction unmatched. This CDR3 region has 14 residues.

The V call is TRBV28, the J call TRBJ1-4; D not certain. The CDR3 is made up of 14 amino acids. The ends were cut back, 7 bases at V and 4 bases at J, with 13 bases in the middle. Per germline, CDR1 MDHEN and CDR2 SYDVKM. The DNA for the CDR3 is TGTGCCAGCACTCTGACCGGAATTAATGAAAAACTGTTTTTT. Translating gives CASTLTGINEKLFF.

This clone was detected a few times. The chain uses TRBV12-5 and TRBJ1-2, with D unclear. This CDR3 is 13 amino acids long. The germline CDR1 and CDR2 sequences are LGHNT and FRNRAP. Trimming stripped 0 bases from V and 6 bases from J, with 8 bases between. CDR3 sequence: CASGLVGRDGYTF. The CDR3 nucleotides read TGTGCTAGTGGTTTGGTAGGGAGGGATGGCTACACCTTC.

The chain employs TRBV4-2 and TRBJ1-3; D perhaps matches TRBD1 (5 bases). The germline gives CDR1 LGHNA, CDR2 YNFKEQ. This CDR3 region has 15 residues. The germline V and J ends were trimmed by 6 bases and 0 bases, with 12 bases remaining between them. The CDR3 nucleotides read TGTGCCAGCAGACAGGAACAGATCTCTGGAAACACCATATATTTT. Translated, it gives CASRQEQISGNTIYF.

The table lists this clone with a count of one. The chain carries TRBV7-9 and TRBJ2-7, with D possibly being TRBD1 (6 bases). Trimming took off 5 bases at V and 3 bases at J, with 14 bases between the two ends. Germline CDR1 and CDR2: SEHNR and FQNEAQ (reference sequence). The CDR3 consists of 14 residues. The CDR3 region is CASSARDIIYEQYF. The CDR3 DNA reads as TGTGCCAGCAGCGCCCGGGACATAATCTACGAGCAGTACTTC.

The rearrangement links TRBV28 to TRBJ2-7, with 12 bases that match TRBD2. V lost 4 bases to trimming and J lost 5 bases; unmatched junction nucleotides: 6. The CDR3 runs 15 residues. CDR1 is MDHEN and CDR2 is SYDVKM in the germline V gene. CDR3 protein: CASSSGLAGKDEQYF. CDR3 DNA: TGTGCCAGCAGTTCCGGACTAGCGGGAAAGGACGAGCAGTACTTC.

In nucleotides, the CDR3 is TGTGCCAGCAGTTACTCGGGGGGCTCTGGGGCCAACGTCCTGACTTTC. This gives the protein CASSYSGGSGANVLTF. V usage is TRBV6-2 or TRBV6-3 and J usage is TRBJ2-6; the D gene is possibly TRBD2 (6 bases). The CDR3 sequence is 16 residues long. Per germline, CDR1 MNHEY and CDR2 SVGEGT. V lost 0 bases, J lost 0 bases, and 6 bases lay in between.

The chain recombines TRBV13 with TRBJ2-3; the D gene is possibly TRBD2 (5 bases). This CDR3 is built from 13 residues. Trimming left V 2 bases short and J 4 bases short, with 7 bases between. Looked up from germline, CDR1 is PRHDT and CDR2 is FYEKMQ (reference sequence). The CDR3 nucleotides are TGTGCCAGCAGCTTAACCGGGGCAGATACGCAGTATTTT. Protein product: CASSLTGADTQYF.

The rearrangement joins TRBV6-1 to TRBJ2-5; D remains unclear. Trimming took off 3 bases at V and 4 bases at J, with 9 bases between the two ends. CDR1 is MNHNS and CDR2 is SASEGT in the germline V gene. The CDR3 consists of 13 residues. The CDR3 spells CASSELGGETQYF. DNA of the CDR3: TGTGCCAGCAGTGAGTTGGGCGGAGAGACCCAGTACTTC.

This chain uses TRBV14 with TRBJ1-4, with 7 bases that match TRBD1. The CDR3 length is 15 residues. Trimming removed 2 bases from V and 7 bases from J; junction bases left unmatched: 7. In germline, CDR1 is SGHDN, CDR2 FVKESK. The CDR3: CASSQQGVPSEKLFF. The DNA of the CDR3 is TGTGCCAGCAGCCAACAGGGGGTCCCGAGTGAAAAACTGTTTTTT.

The chain recombines TRBV19 with TRBJ1-5; 7 bases fit TRBD1. The V segment lost 4 bases and the J segment 4 bases; nucleotides outside the gene matches: 4. This CDR3 has 14 residues. Germline V gives CDR1 LNHDA, CDR2 SQIVND (reference sequence). The CDR3, as DNA: TGTGCCAGTAGTACGGGACAGCAGAATCAGCCCCAGCATTTT. This translates into CASSTGQQNQPQHF.

This chain uses TRBV14 with TRBJ1-1; D call uncertain. CDR1 SGHDN and CDR2 FVKESK come from the germline V gene. The CDR3 contains 12 residues. Deletions cut 1 base from V and 6 bases from J, with 6 bases between. CDR3 sequence: CASSQGGSEAFF. The CDR3 coding sequence is TGTGCCAGCAGCCAAGGAGGGTCTGAAGCTTTCTTT.

V is TRBV6-4 and J is TRBJ2-1; the match to TRBD1 covers 11 bases. The length of the CDR3 is 16 residues. The germline gives CDR1 MRHNA, CDR2 SNTAGT. After removal of 5 bases from V and 6 bases from J, the junction contained 9 bases not matched to a gene. The CDR3 bases are TGTGCCAGCAGTCGCACCGGGACAGGGGGTTTCAATGAGCAGTTCTTC. It yields the protein CASSRTGTGGFNEQFF.

The chain combines TRBV7-3 with TRBJ2-3, with TRBD2 identical over 11 bases. The V segment lost 5 bases and the J segment 5 bases; nucleotides outside the gene matches: 3. This CDR3 spans 14 amino acids. The germline V gene has CDR1 SGHTA and CDR2 FQGTGA. The CDR3 nucleotides read TGTGCCAGCAGCCCGGGACTAGCGGAAGATACGCAGTATTTT. It translates to CASSPGLAEDTQYF.

A few counts support this clone. The V gene is TRBV7-9, the J gene TRBJ2-1; 8 bases line up with TRBD1. V was pared by 0 bases and J by 4 bases, with 14 bases of the junction left unmatched. Germline V gives CDR1 SEHNR, CDR2 FQNEAQ (reference sequence). There are 19 residues in the CDR3. This CDR3 is CASSLAKIQGALGYNEQFF. The CDR3 coding sequence is TGTGCCAGCAGCTTAGCGAAGATTCAGGGGGCATTGGGATACAATGAGCAGTTCTTC.